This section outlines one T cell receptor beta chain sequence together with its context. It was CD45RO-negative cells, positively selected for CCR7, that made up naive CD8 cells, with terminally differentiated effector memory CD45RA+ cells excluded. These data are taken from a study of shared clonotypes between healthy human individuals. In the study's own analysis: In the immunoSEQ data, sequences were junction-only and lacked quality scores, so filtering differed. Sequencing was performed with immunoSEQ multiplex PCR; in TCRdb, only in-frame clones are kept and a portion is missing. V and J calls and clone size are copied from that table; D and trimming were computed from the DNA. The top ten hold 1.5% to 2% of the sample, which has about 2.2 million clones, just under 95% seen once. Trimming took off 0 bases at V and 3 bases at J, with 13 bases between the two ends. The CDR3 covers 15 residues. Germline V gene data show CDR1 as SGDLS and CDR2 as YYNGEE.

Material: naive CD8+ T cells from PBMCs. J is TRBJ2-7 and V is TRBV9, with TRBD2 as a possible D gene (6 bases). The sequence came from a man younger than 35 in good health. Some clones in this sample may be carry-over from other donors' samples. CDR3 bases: TGTGCCAGCAGCGTAGTGCGCGGGCGGGGCTACGAGCAGTACTTC. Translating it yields CASSVVRGRGYEQYF.